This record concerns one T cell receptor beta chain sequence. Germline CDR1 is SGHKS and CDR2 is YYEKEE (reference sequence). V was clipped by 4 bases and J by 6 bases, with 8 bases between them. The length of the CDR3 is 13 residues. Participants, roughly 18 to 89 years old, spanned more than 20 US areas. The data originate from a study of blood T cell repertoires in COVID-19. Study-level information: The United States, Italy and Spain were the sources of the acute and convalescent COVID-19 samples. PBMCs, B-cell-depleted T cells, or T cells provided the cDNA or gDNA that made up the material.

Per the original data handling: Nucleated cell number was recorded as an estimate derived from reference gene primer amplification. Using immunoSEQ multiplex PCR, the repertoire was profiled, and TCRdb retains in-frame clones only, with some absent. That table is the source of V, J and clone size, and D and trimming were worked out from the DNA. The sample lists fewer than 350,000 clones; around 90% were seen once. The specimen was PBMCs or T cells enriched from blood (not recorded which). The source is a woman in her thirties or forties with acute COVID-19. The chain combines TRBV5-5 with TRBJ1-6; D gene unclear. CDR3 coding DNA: TGTGCCAGCAGCGCAACGGGTAATTCACCCCTCCACTTT. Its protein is CASSATGNSPLHF.